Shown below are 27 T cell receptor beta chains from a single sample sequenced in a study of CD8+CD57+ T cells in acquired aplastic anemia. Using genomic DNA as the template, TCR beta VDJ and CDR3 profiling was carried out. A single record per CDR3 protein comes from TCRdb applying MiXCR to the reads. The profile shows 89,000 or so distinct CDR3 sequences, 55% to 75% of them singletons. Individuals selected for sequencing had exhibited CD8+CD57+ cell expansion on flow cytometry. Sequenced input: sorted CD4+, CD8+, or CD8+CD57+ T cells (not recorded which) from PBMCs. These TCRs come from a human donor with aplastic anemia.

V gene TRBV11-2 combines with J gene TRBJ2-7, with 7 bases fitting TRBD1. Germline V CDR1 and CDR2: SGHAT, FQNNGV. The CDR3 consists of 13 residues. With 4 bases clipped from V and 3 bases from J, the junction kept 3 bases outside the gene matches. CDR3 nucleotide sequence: TGTGCCAGCAGCTCGTCAGGGGGCTACGAGCAGTACTTC. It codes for CASSSSGGYEQYF.

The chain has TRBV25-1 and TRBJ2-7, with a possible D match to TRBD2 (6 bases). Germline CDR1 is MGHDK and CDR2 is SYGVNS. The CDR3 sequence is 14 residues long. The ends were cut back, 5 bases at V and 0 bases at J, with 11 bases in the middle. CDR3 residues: CASSYAGSSYEQYF. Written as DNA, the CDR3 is TGTGCCAGCAGTTACGCGGGAAGCTCCTACGAGCAGTACTTC.

CDR3 region: CASSISGPYGYTF. The CDR3 region has the DNA TGTGCCAGTAGTATCTCGGGGCCGTATGGCTACACCTTC. The chain couples TRBV19 to TRBJ1-2, with a weak D call TRBD1 (5 bases). Looked up from germline, CDR1 is LNHDA and CDR2 is SQIVND (reference sequence). The CDR3 has 13 amino acids. Trimming shortened V by 3 bases and J by 5 bases, and 10 bases separated the two germline ends.

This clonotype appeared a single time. DNA of the CDR3: TGTGCCAGCAGCTTAGTAGATGAAAAACTGTTTTTT. The encoded protein is CASSLVDEKLFF. V is TRBV7-9 and J is TRBJ1-4; D is ambiguous. The germline V gene has CDR1 SEHNR and CDR2 FQNEAQ (reference sequence). The CDR3 sequence is 12 residues long. V lost 1 base and J 6 bases, leaving 3 bases between the germline ends.

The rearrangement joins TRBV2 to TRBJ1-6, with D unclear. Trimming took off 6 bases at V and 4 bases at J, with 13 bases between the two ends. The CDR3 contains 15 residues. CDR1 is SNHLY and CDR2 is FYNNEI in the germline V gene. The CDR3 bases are TGTGCCAGCAGCCCAGGCTCGTCTTATAATTCACCCCTCCACTTT. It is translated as CASSPGSSYNSPLHF.

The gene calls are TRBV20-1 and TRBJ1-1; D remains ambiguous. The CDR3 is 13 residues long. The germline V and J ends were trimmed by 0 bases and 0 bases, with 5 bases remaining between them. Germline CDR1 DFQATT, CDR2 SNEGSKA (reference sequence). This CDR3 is CSARDSLNTEAFF. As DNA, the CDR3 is TGCAGTGCTAGAGATAGCCTGAACACTGAAGCTTTCTTT.

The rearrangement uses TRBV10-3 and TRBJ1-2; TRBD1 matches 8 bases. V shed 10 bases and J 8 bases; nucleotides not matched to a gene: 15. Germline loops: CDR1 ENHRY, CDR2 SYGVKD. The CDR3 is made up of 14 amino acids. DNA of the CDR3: TGTGCCACCATAGAAGACAGGGGATCGGGGGGCTACACCTTC. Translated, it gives CATIEDRGSGGYTF.

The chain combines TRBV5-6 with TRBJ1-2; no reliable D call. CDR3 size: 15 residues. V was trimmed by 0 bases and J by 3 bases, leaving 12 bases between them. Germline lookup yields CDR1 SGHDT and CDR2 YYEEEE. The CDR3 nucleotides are TGTGCCAGCAGCTTGGAACAGCCCCTTGACTATGGCTACACCTTC. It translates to CASSLEQPLDYGYTF.

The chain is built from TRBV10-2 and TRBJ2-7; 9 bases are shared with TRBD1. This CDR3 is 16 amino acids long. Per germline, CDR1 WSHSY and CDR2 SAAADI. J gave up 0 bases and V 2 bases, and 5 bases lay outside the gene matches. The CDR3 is CASSETGQGSSYEQYF. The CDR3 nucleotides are TGCGCCAGCAGTGAGACCGGACAGGGGAGCTCCTACGAGCAGTACTTC.

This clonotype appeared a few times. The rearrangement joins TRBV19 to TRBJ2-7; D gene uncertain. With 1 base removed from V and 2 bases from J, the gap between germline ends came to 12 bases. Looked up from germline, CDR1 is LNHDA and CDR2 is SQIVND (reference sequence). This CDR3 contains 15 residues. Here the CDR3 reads CASSIGVTPTYEQYF. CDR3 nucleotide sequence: TGTGCCAGTAGTATAGGGGTGACCCCAACCTACGAGCAGTACTTC.

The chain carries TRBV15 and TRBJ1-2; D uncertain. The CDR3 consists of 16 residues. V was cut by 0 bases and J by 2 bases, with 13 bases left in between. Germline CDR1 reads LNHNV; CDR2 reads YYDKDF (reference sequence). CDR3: CATSRDPPRENYGYTF. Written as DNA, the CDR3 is TGTGCCACCAGCAGAGACCCACCCAGAGAGAACTATGGCTACACCTTC.

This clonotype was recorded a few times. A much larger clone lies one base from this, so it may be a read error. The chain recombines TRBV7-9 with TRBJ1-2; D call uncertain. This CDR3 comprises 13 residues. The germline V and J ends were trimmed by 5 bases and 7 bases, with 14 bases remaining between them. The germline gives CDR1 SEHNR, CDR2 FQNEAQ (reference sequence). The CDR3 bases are TGTGCCAGCAGCGGCCGGCGGGAATTTGGCTACACCTTC. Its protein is CASSGRREFGYTF.

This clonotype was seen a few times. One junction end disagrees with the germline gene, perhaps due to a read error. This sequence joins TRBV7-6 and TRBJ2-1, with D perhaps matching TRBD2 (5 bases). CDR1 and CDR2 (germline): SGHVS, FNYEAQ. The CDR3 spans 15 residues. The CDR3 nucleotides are TGTGCTAGCAGCTTAGGACTGGACTCCTACAATGAGCAGTTCTTC. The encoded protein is CASSLGLDSYNEQFF.

The CDR3 is CASSWGLRARYTF. The CDR3 DNA is TGTGCCAGCAGTTGGGGACTGAGGGCACGCTACACCTTC. The chain couples TRBV25-1 to TRBJ1-2, with a tentative D call TRBD1 (5 bases). Per germline, CDR1 MGHDK and CDR2 SYGVNS. Trimming left V 5 bases short and J 9 bases short, with 16 bases between. The CDR3 consists of 13 residues.

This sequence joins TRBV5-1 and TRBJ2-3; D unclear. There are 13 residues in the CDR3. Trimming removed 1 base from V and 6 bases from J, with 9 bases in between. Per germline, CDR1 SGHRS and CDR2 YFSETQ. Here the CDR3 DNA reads TGCGCCAGCAGCTTGAGTACTGACGATACGCAGTATTTT. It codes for CASSLSTDDTQYF.

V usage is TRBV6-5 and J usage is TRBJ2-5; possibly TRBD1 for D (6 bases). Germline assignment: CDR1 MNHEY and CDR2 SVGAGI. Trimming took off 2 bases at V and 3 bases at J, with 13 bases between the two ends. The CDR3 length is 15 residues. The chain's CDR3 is CASSYTLRQEETQYF. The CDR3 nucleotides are TGTGCCAGCAGTTACACCCTCAGACAGGAAGAGACCCAGTACTTC.

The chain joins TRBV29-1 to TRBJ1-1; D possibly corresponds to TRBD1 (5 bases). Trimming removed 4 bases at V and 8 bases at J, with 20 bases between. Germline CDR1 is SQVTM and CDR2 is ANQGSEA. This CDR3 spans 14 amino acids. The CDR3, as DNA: TGCAGCGTTGTGGGGGGAGTAACTATCGGAGAAGCTTTCTTT. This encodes CSVVGGVTIGEAFF. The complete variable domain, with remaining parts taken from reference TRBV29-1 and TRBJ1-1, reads SAVISQKPSRDICQRGTSLTIQCQVDSQVTMMFWYRQQPGQSLTLIATANQGSEATYESGFVIDKFPISRPNLTFSTLTVSNMSPEDSSIYLCSVVGGVTIGEAFFGQGTRLTVV.

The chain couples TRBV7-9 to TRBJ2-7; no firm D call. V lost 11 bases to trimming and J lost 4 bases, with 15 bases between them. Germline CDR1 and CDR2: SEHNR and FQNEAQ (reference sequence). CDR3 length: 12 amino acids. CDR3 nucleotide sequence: TGTGCCGCGGCAACATACAGTTACGAGCAGTACTTC. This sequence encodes CAAATYSYEQYF. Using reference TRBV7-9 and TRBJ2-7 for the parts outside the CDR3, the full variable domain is DTGVSQNPRHKITKRGQNVTFRCDPISEHNRLYWYRQTLGQGPEFLTYFQNEAQLEKSRLLSDRFSAERPKGSFSTLEIQRTEQGDSAMYLCAAATYSYEQYFGPGTRLTVT.

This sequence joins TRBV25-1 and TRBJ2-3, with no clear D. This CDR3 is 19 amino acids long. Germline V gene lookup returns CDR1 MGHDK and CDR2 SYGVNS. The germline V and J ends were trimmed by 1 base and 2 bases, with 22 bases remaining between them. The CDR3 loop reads CASSEFRPGVGSTTDTQYF. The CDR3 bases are TGTGCCAGCAGTGAATTCCGACCTGGGGTGGGAAGCACCACAGATACGCAGTATTTT. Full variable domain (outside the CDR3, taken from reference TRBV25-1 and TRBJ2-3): EADIYQTPRYLVIGTGKKITLECSQTMGHDKMYWYQQDPGMELHLIHYSYGVNSTEKGDLSSESTVSRIRTEHFPLTLESARPSHTSQYLCASSEFRPGVGSTTDTQYFGPGTRLTVL.

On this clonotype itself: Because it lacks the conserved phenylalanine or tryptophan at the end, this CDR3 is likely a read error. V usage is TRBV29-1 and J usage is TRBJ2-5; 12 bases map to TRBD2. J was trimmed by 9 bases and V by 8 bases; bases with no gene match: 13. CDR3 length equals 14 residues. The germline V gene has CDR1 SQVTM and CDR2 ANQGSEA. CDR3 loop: CSSCRTSGVRAQYL. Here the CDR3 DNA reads TGCAGCTCCTGTAGGACTAGCGGGGTCCGGGCCCAGTACCTC.

CDR3 amino acids: CASSFDREELLAKNIQYF. The CDR3 DNA sequence: TGTGCCAGCAGTTTTGACAGGGAGGAACTTCTAGCCAAAAACATTCAGTACTTC. J is TRBJ2-4 and V is TRBV12-3 or TRBV12-4, with D possibly being TRBD1 (7 bases). The V gene lost 3 bases and the J gene lost 0 bases, with 18 bases spanning the gap. This CDR3 has 18 amino acids.

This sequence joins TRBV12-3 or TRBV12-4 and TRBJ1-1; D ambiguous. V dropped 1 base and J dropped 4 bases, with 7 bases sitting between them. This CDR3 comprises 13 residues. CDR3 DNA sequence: TGTGCCAGCAGTTTAGGAGGGCCCACTGAAGCTTTCTTT. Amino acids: CASSLGGPTEAFF.

In DNA form, the CDR3 reads TGTGCCAGCAGTAACAGGGACGGATCCTACGAGCAGTACTTC. Residues: CASSNRDGSYEQYF. The gene calls are TRBV7-4 and TRBJ2-7, with a tentative D call TRBD1 (6 bases). The length of the CDR3 is 14 residues. V was pared by 6 bases and J by 1 base, with 13 bases between. From germline, CDR1 is SGHVT and CDR2 SQSDAQ.

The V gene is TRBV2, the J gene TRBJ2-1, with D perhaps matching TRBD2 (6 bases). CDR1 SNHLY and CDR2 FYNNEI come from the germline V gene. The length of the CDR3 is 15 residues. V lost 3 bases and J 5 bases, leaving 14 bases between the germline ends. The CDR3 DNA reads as TGTGCCAGCAGTGATAGGCTAGCGCTAAACAATGAGCAGTTCTTC. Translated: CASSDRLALNNEQFF.

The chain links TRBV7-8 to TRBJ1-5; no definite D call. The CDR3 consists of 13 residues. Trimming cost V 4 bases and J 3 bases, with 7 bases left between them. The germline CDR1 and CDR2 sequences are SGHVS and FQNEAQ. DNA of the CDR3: TGTGCCAGCAGCTCAGAAGTCAATCAGCCCCAGCATTTT. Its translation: CASSSEVNQPQHF.

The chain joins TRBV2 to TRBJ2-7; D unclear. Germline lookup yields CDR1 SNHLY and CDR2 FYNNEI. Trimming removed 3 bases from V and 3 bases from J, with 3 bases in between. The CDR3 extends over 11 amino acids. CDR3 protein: CASSDNYEQYF. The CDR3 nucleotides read TGTGCCAGCAGTGATAACTACGAGCAGTACTTC. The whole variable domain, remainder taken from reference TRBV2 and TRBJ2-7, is EPEVTQTPSHQVTQMGQEVILRCVPISNHLYFYWYRQILGQKVEFLVSFYNNEISEKSEIFDDQFSVERPDGSNFTLKIRSTKLEDSAMYFCASSDNYEQYFGPGTRLTVT.

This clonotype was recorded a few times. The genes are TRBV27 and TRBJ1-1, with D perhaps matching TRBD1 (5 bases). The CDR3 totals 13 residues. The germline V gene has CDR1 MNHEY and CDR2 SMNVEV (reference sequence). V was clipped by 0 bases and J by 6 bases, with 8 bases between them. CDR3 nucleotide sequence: TGTGCCAGCAGTTTATCCCGGGGGGCTGAAGCTTTCTTT. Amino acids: CASSLSRGAEAFF.